The T cell receptor beta chain described here comes from a study of blood T cell repertoires in COVID-19. Study-wide context: In each case, the material was cDNA or gDNA derived from T cells, B-cell-depleted T cells, or PBMCs.

Some clones are missing from TCRdb's copy, which holds only in-frame ones; the method was immunoSEQ multiplex PCR. Found here are some 250,000 clones, approximately 80% of them singletons; the top ten hold 3.4%. CDR1 is KGHDR and CDR2 is SFDVKD in the germline V gene. After removal of 5 bases from V and 6 bases from J, the junction contained 6 bases not matched to a gene. There are 14 residues in the CDR3. The chain recombines TRBV24-1 with TRBJ2-3; 8 nucleotides match TRBD2. The sample taken for sequencing was peripheral blood. This receptor was identified in a woman between 18 and 29 years old with acute or convalescent COVID-19. CDR3 in amino acids: CATSGSGSWDTQYF. CDR3 bases: TGTGCCACCAGTGGAAGCGGGAGCTGGGATACGCAGTATTTT.